This paragraph reports one T cell receptor beta chain. V lost 8 bases to trimming and J lost 8 bases; unmatched junction nucleotides: 7. The CDR3 is made up of 12 amino acids. Germline CDR1 ENHRY, CDR2 SYGVKD. The entry originates in a study of blood T cell repertoires in COVID-19. Study-wide context: The analysed material was cDNA or gDNA that came from T cells, B-cell-depleted T cells, or PBMCs.

In the source study's methods: Reference gene primer amplification yielded estimated nucleated cell counts. Data came from immunoSEQ multiplex PCR; TCRdb stores just in-frame clones and leaves some out. V, J and clone size reflect that table, while D and trimming were determined from the DNA. Of about 670,000 clones listed, around 90% were seen once; the top ten hold roughly 0.26%. Input material: peripheral blood. The receptor was isolated from a woman aged 18-29 years with acute or convalescent COVID-19. The chain combines TRBV10-3 with TRBJ1-2; TRBD1 matches at 8 bases. CDR3 protein: CAILAGGAGYTF. Here the CDR3 DNA reads TGTGCCATCTTGGCAGGGGGCGCAGGCTACACCTTC.